This T cell receptor beta chain was recorded in a study of lymphopenia after photon versus proton radiotherapy. Study findings and constraints: Larger post-nadir TCR diversity loss correlated inversely with survival in deceased patients. Photon-treated patients lost naive T cells and TCR diversity; proton-treated stayed stable. Survival link was tested only in deceased patients; proton benefit remains a possibility.

The assay was immunoSEQ multiplex PCR, and TCRdb's table has in-frame clones only and misses some. The sample gives some 38,000 clones, roughly 92% of which show up once; about 16% is in the top ten. Points on this clone: What it recognizes is unknown.

The clonotype originates from a man in his 60s with cholangiocarcinoma. Sample: peripheral blood, taken from a patient treated with photon-based radiotherapy.

The CDR3 nucleotides are TGTGCCAGTAGTATAGAGGCTAGCGGGAGCTACAATGAGCAGTTCTTC. Amino acids: CASSIEASGSYNEQFF. The chain carries TRBV19 and TRBJ2-1; 10 bases map to TRBD2. The CDR3 sequence is 16 residues long. V lost 0 bases and J lost 3; bases outside the gene matches: 2. Germline-derived CDR1 and CDR2 are LNHDA and SQIVND (reference sequence). Based on the CDR3 plus reference TRBV19 and TRBJ2-1, the full variable domain is DGGITQSPKYLFRKEGQNVTLSCEQNLNHDAMYWYRQDPGQGLRLIYYSQIVNDFQKGDIAEGYSVSREKKESFPLTVTSAQKNPTAFYLCASSIEASGSYNEQFFGPGTRLTVL.